Listed below are T cell receptor beta chains from one sample, sequenced in a study of blood T cell repertoires in COVID-19. Sequencing was performed with immunoSEQ multiplex PCR; in TCRdb, only in-frame clones are kept and a portion is missing. The profile shows fewer than 350,000 clones, 75% to 90% of them singletons. Sequenced material: PBMCs or T cells enriched from blood (not recorded which). Every receptor here comes from a man aged 60 to 75 who had recovered from COVID-19. The conserved cysteine and the conserved F or W are not part of the CDR3 here.

cdr3_aa: ASSYSIEQTYSYNEQF
j_call: TRBJ2-1
v_call: TRBV6-2/TRBV6-3

cdr3_aa: ASSLSRSQETQY
j_call: TRBJ2-5
v_call: TRBV7-2

cdr3_aa: ATSAGGPYEQY
j_call: TRBJ2-7
v_call: TRBV24-1

cdr3_aa: ASSSGQGVYEQY
j_call: TRBJ2-7
v_call: TRBV11-2

cdr3_aa: ASSFAGSGYT
j_call: TRBJ1-2
v_call: TRBV11-2

cdr3_aa: ASSYSRGGVTEAF
j_call: TRBJ1-1
v_call: TRBV6-5

cdr3_aa: ASSLGLEWLKRYQETQY
j_call: TRBJ2-5
v_call: TRBV11-2

cdr3_aa: ASSQDIVSGYEQY
j_call: TRBJ2-7
v_call: TRBV3-1/TRBV3-2

cdr3_aa: ASGPTGELF
j_call: TRBJ2-2
v_call: TRBV25-1

cdr3_aa: ASSSGTVVTDTQY
j_call: TRBJ2-3
v_call: TRBV5-1

cdr3_aa: ASSPLTYGYT
j_call: TRBJ1-2
v_call: TRBV7-8

cdr3_aa: ATSNSKGPAGNEQF
j_call: TRBJ2-1
v_call: TRBV24-1

cdr3_aa: ASSLRGQNTGELF
j_call: TRBJ2-2
v_call: TRBV5-6

cdr3_aa: ASSLYEPQETQY
j_call: TRBJ2-5
v_call: TRBV28

cdr3_aa: ASSTTTAETQY
j_call: TRBJ2-5
v_call: TRBV5-1

cdr3_aa: ASIRATYDRGTRMNTEAF
j_call: TRBJ1-1
v_call: TRBV27

cdr3_aa: ASSQGLAGVDTQY
j_call: TRBJ2-3
v_call: TRBV7-3

cdr3_aa: ASSSPPVTVYGYT
j_call: TRBJ1-2
v_call: TRBV28

cdr3_aa: ASSEFASGVNTGELF
j_call: TRBJ2-2
v_call: TRBV6-4

cdr3_aa: ASSTGAQPQH
j_call: TRBJ1-5
v_call: TRBV6-5

cdr3_aa: ASSYGTRGADTQY
j_call: TRBJ2-3
v_call: TRBV5-1

cdr3_aa: ASSQQIQGLTSSNQPQH
j_call: TRBJ1-5
v_call: TRBV23-1

cdr3_aa: ASSYTRGDQETQY
j_call: TRBJ2-5
v_call: TRBV19

cdr3_aa: ASSRDSSNQPQH
j_call: TRBJ1-5
v_call: TRBV6-2/TRBV6-3

cdr3_aa: ASSEAISRGSGNTIY
j_call: TRBJ1-3
v_call: TRBV2

cdr3_aa: ASSPWGQGGSTEAF
j_call: TRBJ1-1
v_call: TRBV5-1

cdr3_aa: ASRQGRHYNSPLH
j_call: TRBJ1-6
v_call: TRBV6-6